This paragraph covers one T cell receptor beta chain sequence. Per the authors' pipeline: Cell counts per sample came from amplifying reference gene primers. Data came from immunoSEQ multiplex PCR; TCRdb stores just in-frame clones and leaves some out. The V and J calls and clone size come from that table; D and trimming were worked out from the DNA. The table lists about 61,000 clones, approximately 84% of them singletons, with about 5.1% in the top ten. This sample was included in a study of blood T cell repertoires in COVID-19. CDR3 size: 14 residues. With 4 bases removed from V and 1 base from J, the gap between germline ends came to 9 bases. Germline V gives CDR1 SGHDT, CDR2 YYEEEE.

The chain links TRBV5-6 to TRBJ2-1, with a weak D call TRBD2 (6 bases). Sequenced material: peripheral blood. This receptor was taken from a man older than 75 in a cohort sampled during active COVID-19. CDR3: CASSISGSYNEQFF. The CDR3 nucleotides read TGTGCCAGCAGCATAAGCGGGTCCTACAATGAGCAGTTCTTC. Full variable domain (rest looked up from reference TRBV5-6 and TRBJ2-1): DAGVTQSPTHLIKTRGQQVTLRCSPKSGHDTVSWYQQALGQGPQFIFQYYEEEERQRGNFPDRFSGHQFPNYSSELNVNALLLGDSALYLCASSISGSYNEQFFGPGTRLTVL.